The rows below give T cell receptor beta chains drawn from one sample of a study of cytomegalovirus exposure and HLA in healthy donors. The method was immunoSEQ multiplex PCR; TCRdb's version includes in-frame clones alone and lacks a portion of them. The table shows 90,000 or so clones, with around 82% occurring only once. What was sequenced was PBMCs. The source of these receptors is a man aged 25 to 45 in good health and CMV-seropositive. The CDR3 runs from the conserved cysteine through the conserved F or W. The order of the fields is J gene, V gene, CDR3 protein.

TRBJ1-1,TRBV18,CASSRGTGLNTEAFF
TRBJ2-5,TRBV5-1,CASSLDRGTETQYF
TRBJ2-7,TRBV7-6,CASSFGLAGADSYEQYF
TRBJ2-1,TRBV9,CASSVSGRPYNEQFF
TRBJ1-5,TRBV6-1,CAGQGNSNQPQHF
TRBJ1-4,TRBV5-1,CASSLQVEEKLFF
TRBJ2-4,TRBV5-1,CASSPGQLAKNIQYF
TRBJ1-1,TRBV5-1,CASSFQGQNTEAFF
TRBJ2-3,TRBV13,CASSLAGEADTQYF
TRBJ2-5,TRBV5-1,CASSWSGVPQYF
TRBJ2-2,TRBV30,CAWGTGRNTGELFF
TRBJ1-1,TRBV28,CASSFGGEMNTEAFF
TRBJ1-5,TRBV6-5,CASTPSGFGNGPQHF
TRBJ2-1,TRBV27,CASSSRGTAGNEQFF
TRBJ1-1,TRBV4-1,CASSQAPMNTEAFF
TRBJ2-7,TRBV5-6,CASSWALLGEQYF
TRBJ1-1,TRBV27,CASSLVRSNTEAFF
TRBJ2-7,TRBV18,CASSPRAGGFNEQYF
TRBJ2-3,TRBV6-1,CASRETGADTDTQYF
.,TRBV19,CAGADSNTGELFF
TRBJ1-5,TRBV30,CAWRGGSGQPQHF
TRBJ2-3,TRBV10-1,CASSDRDTQYF
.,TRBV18,CASSPISGQGAEQYF
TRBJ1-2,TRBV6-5,CASSEQGSSYTF
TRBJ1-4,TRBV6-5,CASSPEGAVNEKLFF
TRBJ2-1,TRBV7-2,CASSLAPTGGYYNEQFF
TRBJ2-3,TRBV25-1,CASSEPAGDTQYF
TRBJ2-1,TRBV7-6,CASSWGQGPYNEQFF
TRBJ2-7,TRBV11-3,CASSLEPGVEQYF
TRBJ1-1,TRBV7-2,CASSLSYGNTEAFF
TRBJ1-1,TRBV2,CASSVGQGLTEAFF
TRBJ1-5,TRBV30,CAFSDSPHHSNQPQHF
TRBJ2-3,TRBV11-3,CASSLDSGSSDTQYF
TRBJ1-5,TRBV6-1,CASSPGQGRQPQHF
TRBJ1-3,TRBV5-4,CASSMGQGRSGNTIYF
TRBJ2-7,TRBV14,CASSQVRTSGRDEQYF
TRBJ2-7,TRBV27,CASRPSGRNTYEQYF
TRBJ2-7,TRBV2,CASLSGRDVKPSF
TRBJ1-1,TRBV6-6,CASSPQGAEAFF
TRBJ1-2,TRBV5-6,CASSLGEIRRLDSYGYTF
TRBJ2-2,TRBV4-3,CASSPRGTFGTGELFF
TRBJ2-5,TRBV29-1,CSGRQGQETQYF
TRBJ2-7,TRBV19,CASSIVPGSSEQYF
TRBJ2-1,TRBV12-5,CASGPSTGSLSYNEQFF
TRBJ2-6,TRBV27,CASSLSGQGARGANVLTF
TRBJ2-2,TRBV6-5,CASTQGGELFF
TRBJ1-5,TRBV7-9,CASSLGEPGIWPQHF
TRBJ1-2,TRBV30,CAWAPGQGKITMGYTF
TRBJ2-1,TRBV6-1,CASSLRGRNEQFF